A selection of T cell receptor beta chains follows, all from one sample in a study of T-cell reconstitution after alpha-beta-depleted transplantation in children. TCRdb processed the PCR reads anew with MiXCR; each CDR3 protein has one entry. Of around 110,000 distinct CDR3 sequences listed, about a tenth are singletons. The starting material was PBMCs, obtained before TCRalphabeta/CD19-depleted stem cell transplant. These receptors were taken from a boy aged 2 to 9 with acute lymphoblastic leukemia, due to receive a stem cell transplant. Both conserved end residues are part of each CDR3. A D gene is named only where the DNA matches it firmly. Size is stated for part of the rows, as once, few or many counts, or as a class when the clone is expanded.

V gene	J gene	clone size	D gene	CDR3 protein	CDR3 DNA
TRBV4-2	TRBJ2-1	.	TRBD2	CATRETSGDNEQFF	TGTGCCACCCGGGAGACTAGCGGGGACAATGAGCAGTTCTTC
TRBV28	TRBJ2-7	few	TRBD1	CASSTGTGRSSYEQYF	TGTGCCAGCAGTACAGGGACAGGGAGGAGCTCCTACGAGCAGTACTTC
TRBV12-3/TRBV12-4	TRBJ2-1	few	.	CASSPGYSSYNEQFF	TGTGCCAGCAGTCCGGGGTATAGCTCCTACAATGAGCAGTTCTTC
TRBV28	TRBJ2-3	.	TRBD2	CASSSGGADTQYF	TGTGCCAGCAGTTCCGGGGGGGCAGATACGCAGTATTTT
TRBV20-1	TRBJ1-5	many	.	CSVSSYSNQPQHF	TGCAGTGTCAGCAGTTATAGCAATCAGCCCCAGCATTTT
TRBV7-9	TRBJ2-7	many	TRBD2	CASSPTSGSQPYEQYF	TGTGCCAGCAGCCCTACTAGCGGGAGTCAACCTTACGAGCAGTACTTC
TRBV12-3/TRBV12-4	TRBJ1-2	many	.	CASSSPGFGYTF	TGTGCCAGCAGTTCCCCCGGATTTGGCTACACCTTC
TRBV5-1	TRBJ2-1	.	.	CASSLTNTNEQFF	TGCGCCAGCAGCTTAACCAATACCAATGAGCAGTTCTTC
TRBV4-2	TRBJ2-7	few	.	CASSLTPANEQYF	TGTGCCAGCAGCCTGACGCCCGCAAACGAGCAGTACTTC
TRBV20-1	TRBJ2-1	few	TRBD2	CSARALASYNEQFF	TGCAGTGCTAGAGCACTAGCGTCCTACAATGAGCAGTTCTTC
TRBV5-1	TRBJ1-2	.	.	CASSSINYGYTF	TGCGCCAGCAGCTCCATTAACTATGGCTACACCTTC
TRBV11-2	TRBJ2-1	few	.	CASNRGVGDAVYNEQFF	TGTGCCAGCAACCGCGGAGTGGGCGACGCGGTCTACAATGAGCAGTTCTTC
TRBV2	TRBJ2-1	few	TRBD2	CASSMKLAGVHSYNEQFF	TGTGCCAGCAGTATGAAATTAGCGGGAGTGCACTCCTACAATGAGCAGTTCTTC
TRBV12-3/TRBV12-4	TRBJ1-1	many	.	CASSGDRRVDEAFF	TGTGCCAGCAGTGGGGACCGACGGGTTGATGAAGCTTTCTTT
TRBV7-9	TRBJ2-1	few	.	CASSFLSGGTPKQFF	TGTGCCAGCAGCTTCCTCAGCGGAGGGACCCCAAAGCAGTTCTTC
TRBV27	TRBJ1-2	.	.	CASSLSGSTVYGYTF	TGTGCCAGCAGTTTATCGGGGTCTACGGTCTATGGCTACACCTTC
TRBV12-3/TRBV12-4	TRBJ2-7	few	.	CASSLGDRTYEQYF	TGTGCCAGCAGTTTAGGCGATAGAACCTACGAGCAGTACTTC
TRBV4-1	TRBJ2-7	many	.	CASSPDLGSYEQYF	TGCGCCAGCAGCCCCGACTTAGGCTCCTACGAGCAGTACTTC
TRBV29-1	TRBJ2-3	.	TRBD1	CSVVLNRGRTDTQYF	TGCAGCGTTGTGTTGAACAGGGGACGGACAGATACGCAGTATTTT
TRBV20-1	TRBJ1-2	.	TRBD1	CSATAGTGNYGYTF	TGCAGTGCCACCGCCGGGACAGGGAACTATGGCTACACCTTC
TRBV20-1	TRBJ2-7	few	TRBD2	CSAASSGRGSYEQYF	TGCAGTGCGGCCTCTAGCGGGAGGGGCTCCTACGAGCAGTACTTC
TRBV12-3/TRBV12-4	TRBJ1-5	.	.	CASSLEGMGQPQHF	TGTGCCAGCAGTTTAGAGGGGATGGGGCAGCCCCAGCATTTT
TRBV29-1	TRBJ2-7	few	.	CSVATRTGLYEQYF	TGCAGCGTTGCGACCCGGACGGGGCTATACGAGCAGTACTTC
TRBV7-2	TRBJ2-6	once	TRBD1	CASSNRGPRANVQTF	TGTGCCAGCAGCAACAGGGGCCCCAGGGCCAACGTCCAGACTTTC
TRBV3-1	TRBJ2-1	.	.	CASSRHNEQFF	TGTGCCAGCAGCCGCCACAATGAGCAGTTCTTC
TRBV6-5	TRBJ2-1	many	TRBD1	CASSPDRAVNNEQFF	TGTGCCAGCAGTCCCGACAGGGCTGTTAACAATGAGCAGTTCTTC
TRBV20-1	TRBJ2-7	.	.	CSASSRLLPYEQYF	TGCAGTGCTAGTAGTAGGCTCCTACCCTACGAGCAGTACTTC
TRBV5-1	TRBJ2-1	few	.	CASSLSQGEGYNEQFF	TGCGCCAGCAGCTTGAGCCAGGGGGAGGGTTACAATGAGCAGTTCTTC
TRBV6-7	TRBJ2-1	.	TRBD2	CASSFGPVGGRIPYNEQFF	TGTGCCAGCAGTTTCGGGCCTGTCGGCGGGAGGATACCCTACAATGAGCAGTTCTTC
TRBV7-2	TRBJ1-1	.	.	CASSLEFSPEAFF	TGTGCCAGCAGCTTAGAATTCAGTCCTGAAGCTTTCTTT
TRBV7-2	TRBJ2-7	many	.	CASSLDTGSGEQYF	TGTGCCAGCAGCTTAGACACGGGTTCGGGCGAGCAGTACTTC
TRBV24-1	TRBJ2-1	.	.	CATSDPRVSSYNEQFF	TGTGCCACCAGTGATCCGCGGGTGAGCTCCTACAATGAGCAGTTCTTC
TRBV20-1	TRBJ2-3	many	TRBD1	CSARGTGADTQYF	TGCAGTGCTAGAGGGACAGGGGCAGATACGCAGTATTTT
TRBV7-9	TRBJ2-4	.	TRBD2	CASSSSGLAKNIQYF	TGTGCCAGCAGTTCTAGCGGGCTAGCCAAAAACATTCAGTACTTC
TRBV27	TRBJ2-7	many	.	CASSLSPAWEKQYF	TGTGCCAGCAGTTTATCGCCCGCTTGGGAGAAGCAGTACTTC
TRBV2	TRBJ2-6	.	TRBD1	CTISPFPRQGISGANVLTF	TGTACCATCAGCCCCTTTCCGCGACAGGGGATCTCTGGGGCCAACGTCCTGACTTTC
TRBV12-2	TRBJ2-1	.	.	CASRSQGGGLAGEMNEQFF	TGTGCAAGTCGCTCACAGGGGGGAGGACTAGCGGGAGAGATGAATGAGCAGTTCTTC
TRBV11-2	TRBJ1-1	.	TRBD1	CASSGIQGGTEAFF	TGTGCCAGCAGCGGAATACAGGGGGGGACTGAAGCTTTCTTT
TRBV20-1	TRBJ2-1	few	TRBD2	CSARILAGGITGRNEQFF	TGCAGTGCTAGAATTCTAGCGGGGGGTATTACGGGTCGAAATGAGCAGTTCTTC
TRBV7-9	TRBJ2-2	.	.	CASSFLQGRAGELFF	TGTGCCAGCAGCTTCCTCCAGGGCAGGGCCGGGGAGCTGTTTTTT
TRBV20-1	TRBJ2-1	many	TRBD2	CSASTSGNNEQFF	TGCAGTGCTAGCACTAGCGGTAACAATGAGCAGTTCTTC
TRBV6-1	TRBJ2-2	.	TRBD2	CASRGQREVNTGELFF	TGTGCCAGCAGGGGACAGCGGGAGGTGAACACCGGGGAGCTGTTTTTT
TRBV7-2	TRBJ2-7	few	TRBD2	CASSSFGGRAGNEQYF	TGTGCCAGCAGCTCCTTCGGCGGGAGGGCCGGCAACGAGCAGTACTTC
TRBV27	TRBJ2-1	many	.	CASIGGQGARKQFF	TGTGCCAGCATCGGGGGGCAGGGGGCGCGGAAGCAGTTCTTC
TRBV6-5	TRBJ1-4	.	.	CASSYTGQVEKLFF	TGTGCCAGCAGTTACACGGGCCAGGTTGAAAAACTGTTTTTT
TRBV28	TRBJ2-1	.	TRBD2	CASSWTSGDSYNEQFF	TGTGCCAGCAGTTGGACTAGCGGAGACTCCTACAATGAGCAGTTCTTC
TRBV4-2	TRBJ2-7	.	.	CASSQEARAYEQYF	TGTGCCAGCAGCCAAGAAGCGAGGGCCTACGAGCAGTACTTC
TRBV27	TRBJ1-5	few	.	CASSLAREDQPQHF	TGTGCCAGCAGTTTAGCGAGGGAAGATCAGCCCCAGCATTTT
TRBV5-1	TRBJ1-4	few	.	CASSLGRGGNEKLFF	TGCGCCAGCAGCTTGGGCCGCGGAGGGAATGAAAAACTGTTTTTT
TRBV29-1	TRBJ2-2	.	.	CSVRGDNTGELFF	TGCAGCGTTAGAGGAGATAACACCGGGGAGCTGTTTTTT
TRBV29-1	TRBJ1-2	few	.	CSVEDRGNYGYTF	TGCAGCGTTGAAGATCGCGGTAACTATGGCTACACCTTC
TRBV7-9	TRBJ2-5	few	.	CASSASTLIGTQYF	TGTGCCAGCAGCGCGAGCACCCTGATAGGGACCCAGTACTTC
TRBV29-1	TRBJ1-1	many	.	CSVGSGFMHTEAFF	TGCAGCGTGGGGTCAGGGTTTATGCACACTGAAGCTTTCTTT
TRBV5-1	TRBJ2-7	few	TRBD2	CASSFRASGGSSYEQYF	TGCGCCAGCAGCTTCCGGGCTAGCGGGGGAAGCTCCTACGAGCAGTACTTC
TRBV5-1	TRBJ2-1	few	.	CASRDGVNSYNEQFF	TGCGCCAGCAGGGATGGCGTAAACTCCTACAATGAGCAGTTCTTC
TRBV12-3/TRBV12-4	TRBJ1-5	many	.	CASSPRKVRGDQPQHF	TGTGCCAGCAGCCCGCGGAAGGTTAGGGGTGATCAGCCCCAGCATTTT
TRBV5-1	TRBJ2-2	.	.	CASSSSATNTGELFF	TGCGCCAGCAGCTCTTCAGCTACGAACACCGGGGAGCTGTTTTTT
TRBV5-1	TRBJ2-1	many	.	CASRRDNEQFF	TGCGCCAGCAGGCGGGACAATGAGCAGTTCTTC
TRBV6-5	TRBJ2-1	few	TRBD2	CASSWDGRDNEQFF	TGTGCCAGCAGTTGGGACGGGAGGGACAATGAGCAGTTCTTC
TRBV20-1	TRBJ2-1	many	TRBD2	CSARKGLAGAFNEQFF	TGCAGTGCTAGAAAAGGACTAGCGGGAGCCTTCAATGAGCAGTTCTTC